Listed below are T cell receptor beta chains from one sample, sequenced in a study of blood T cell repertoires in COVID-19. Repertoires were generated with immunoSEQ multiplex PCR, while TCRdb's copy carries only in-frame clones and drops some. The sample includes about 35,000 clones, roughly 80% seen only once; the top ten take about a sixth. What was sequenced was peripheral blood. The receptors shown here come from a human donor in a cohort sampled during active COVID-19. Both conserved end residues are part of each CDR3. Each record gives: J gene, V gene, clone size, D gene, CDR3 protein, CDR3 DNA. D genes are given only for firm matches. Size is stated for part of the rows, as once, few or many counts, or as a class when the clone is expanded.

TRBJ2-1 TRBV6-5 . TRBD2 CASRSSGGDNEQFF TGTGCCAGCAGGTCTAGCGGGGGGGACAATGAGCAGTTCTTC
TRBJ2-1 TRBV28 . TRBD1 CASRKRQGAINEQFF TGTGCCAGCAGAAAGAGACAGGGGGCGATCAATGAGCAGTTCTTC
TRBJ2-6 TRBV28 once . CASSSSRVPSGANVLTF TGTGCCAGCAGTTCATCCAGGGTCCCCTCTGGGGCCAACGTCCTGACTTTC
TRBJ2-1 TRBV7-3 . . CASSSGGWDEQFF TGTGCCAGCAGCTCTGGGGGGTGGGATGAGCAGTTCTTC
TRBJ2-3 TRBV11-2 . . CASSFPQKTDTQYF TGTGCCAGCAGCTTTCCGCAGAAGACAGATACGCAGTATTTT
TRBJ2-5 TRBV9 once . CASSARFRGGETQYF TGTGCCAGCAGCGCTAGATTCCGAGGAGGGGAGACCCAGTACTTC
TRBJ2-3 TRBV11-2 . TRBD1 CASSLSTGSTDTQYF TGTGCCAGCAGCTTGTCGACAGGGAGCACAGATACGCAGTATTTT
TRBJ2-7 TRBV28 . TRBD1 CASSLDRGVSYEQYF TGTGCCAGCAGTCTCGACAGGGGGGTCTCCTACGAGCAGTACTTC
TRBJ2-1 TRBV5-6 . . CASSLALRSSYNEQFF TGTGCCAGCAGCTTGGCACTGCGGAGCTCCTACAATGAGCAGTTCTTC
TRBJ1-5 TRBV6-5 . . CASSYSGVLNQPQHF TGTGCCAGCAGTTACTCAGGGGTCCTGAATCAGCCCCAGCATTTT
TRBJ1-4 TRBV30 . . CAWNKRRNGEKLFF TGTGCCTGGAACAAACGGAGAAATGGGGAAAAACTGTTTTTT
TRBJ2-1 TRBV19 . . CASSIDRSSYSYNEQFF TGTGCCAGTAGTATAGATCGTTCATCCTATTCCTACAATGAGCAGTTCTTC
TRBJ2-5 TRBV4-3 . TRBD2 CASSRGLALKETQYF TGCGCCAGCAGCCGCGGACTAGCACTAAAAGAGACCCAGTACTTC
TRBJ2-5 TRBV13 . TRBD2 CASSLAGGIPETQYF TGTGCCAGCAGCCTAGCGGGGGGGATACCAGAGACCCAGTACTTC
TRBJ1-6 TRBV19 once . CASSTRFFSPLHF TGTGCCAGTAGTACCAGGTTTTTTTCACCCCTCCACTTT
TRBJ1-2 TRBV4-2 . . CASSQDTQGLSGYTF TGTGCCAGCAGCCAAGATACACAGGGTTTGAGCGGCTACACCTTC
TRBJ1-2 TRBV5-6 . . CASSPLTGYGYTF TGTGCCAGCAGCCCCCTCACGGGATATGGCTACACCTTC
TRBJ2-1 TRBV7-9 few . CASSLVTSSYNEQFF TGTGCCAGCAGCTTAGTTACGAGCTCCTACAATGAGCAGTTCTTC
TRBJ1-1 TRBV5-6 . . CASSFGGGRRTEAFF TGTGCCAGCAGCTTTGGGGGAGGGCGAAGGACTGAAGCTTTCTTT
TRBJ2-3 TRBV5-1 . . CASSLEHPSTDTQYF TGCGCCAGCAGCTTGGAACACCCTAGCACAGATACGCAGTATTTT
TRBJ2-7 TRBV6-5 . . CASSYPGKSYEQYF TGTGCCAGCAGTTACCCAGGAAAGTCCTACGAGCAGTACTTC
TRBJ2-7 TRBV11-2 . . CATQGGGYEQYF TGTGCCACTCAGGGGGGAGGCTACGAGCAGTACTTC
TRBJ1-2 TRBV11-2 . TRBD1 CASSSLRQGKNYGYTF TGTGCCAGCAGCTCACTGAGACAGGGAAAAAACTATGGCTACACCTTC
TRBJ1-5 TRBV6-5 . . CASSPSGTTQHF TGTGCCAGCAGTCCATCCGGGACAACCCAGCATTTT
TRBJ2-1 TRBV6-5 . . CASSQQHNEQFF TGTGCCAGCAGCCAACAACACAATGAGCAGTTCTTC
TRBJ2-2 TRBV7-9 . TRBD1 CASSLRRQGANTGELFF TGTGCCAGCAGCTTACGCCGACAGGGGGCAAACACCGGGGAGCTGTTTTTT
TRBJ2-5 TRBV7-2 . TRBD1 CASSPTGGRLETQYF TGTGCCAGCAGCCCGACAGGGGGCAGGTTGGAGACCCAGTACTTC
TRBJ2-3 TRBV5-1 . . CASSLAGGTDTQYF TGCGCCAGCAGCTTGGCCGGGGGTACAGATACGCAGTATTTT
TRBJ1-1 TRBV4-1 few TRBD1 CASSTRQGNTEAFF TGCGCCAGCAGCACTCGACAGGGGAACACTGAAGCTTTCTTT
TRBJ2-1 TRBV9 . TRBD1 CASSPRTGFNEQFF TGTGCCAGCAGCCCGCGGACAGGGTTCAATGAGCAGTTCTTC
TRBJ2-7 TRBV4-1 many TRBD1 CASSQVRGPSWEQYF TGCGCCAGCAGCCAAGTAAGGGGGCCGTCGTGGGAGCAGTACTTC
TRBJ1-5 TRBV6-1 once . CASSDLRLSNQPQHF TGTGCCAGCAGTGATTTGCGGTTAAGCAATCAGCCCCAGCATTTT
TRBJ1-5 TRBV28 . TRBD1 CASSPDRVQPQHF TGTGCCAGCAGTCCAGACAGGGTTCAGCCCCAGCATTTT
TRBJ2-7 TRBV28 . . CASSRLNDNSEQYF TGTGCCAGCAGCCGCCTCAACGACAATTCCGAGCAGTACTTC
TRBJ1-1 TRBV19 . . CASSTITTGNTEAFF TGTGCCAGTAGTACAATAACAACAGGGAACACTGAAGCTTTCTTT
TRBJ2-1 TRBV24-1 few TRBD2 CAISKRGTSGALHEQFF TGTGCCATCAGTAAGAGAGGGACTAGCGGAGCTTTGCATGAGCAGTTCTTC
TRBJ2-1 TRBV19 . . CASSILQGQSYNEQFF TGTGCCAGTAGTATCCTACAGGGTCAATCCTACAATGAGCAGTTCTTC
TRBJ2-7 TRBV4-1 . TRBD2 CASSPLGLAGGYEQYF TGCGCCAGCAGCCCCCTCGGACTAGCGGGCGGATACGAGCAGTACTTC
TRBJ2-2 TRBV7-3 . . CASSTGTNTGELFF TGTGCCAGCAGTACAGGGACGAACACCGGGGAGCTGTTTTTT
TRBJ1-6 TRBV3-1/TRBV3-2 . . CASSHTPGLKDSPLHF TGTGCCAGCAGCCATACGCCAGGTCTTAAGGATTCACCCCTCCACTTT
TRBJ1-2 TRBV6-5 . . CASRSDSAYGYTF TGTGCCAGCAGATCGGACAGCGCATATGGCTACACCTTC
TRBJ2-5 TRBV7-6 . . CASSLEPGVGETQYF TGTGCCAGCAGCTTAGAGCCGGGAGTGGGGGAGACCCAGTACTTC
TRBJ2-1 TRBV5-1 . TRBD1 CASSPTRQGAANEQFF TGCGCCAGCAGCCCAACCCGACAGGGGGCGGCCAATGAGCAGTTCTTC
TRBJ2-6 TRBV5-1 . . CASLSTPGANVLTF TGCGCCAGCCTTTCAACACCTGGGGCCAACGTCCTGACTTTC
TRBJ2-1 TRBV6-5 . TRBD2 CATLAGTSVNNEQFF TGTGCCACCTTGGCCGGGACTAGCGTGAACAATGAGCAGTTCTTC
TRBJ2-1 TRBV20-1 . TRBD2 CSASLASGRIF TGCAGTGCTAGTTTGGCTAGCGGGAGGATCTTC
TRBJ2-2 TRBV6-5 . TRBD1 CASSYSTGGILELFF TGTGCCAGCAGTTACTCGACAGGGGGCATATTGGAGCTGTTTTTT
TRBJ2-7 TRBV2 . . CASSVGSSVWENLGEQYF TGTGCCAGCAGTGTCGGTTCTAGCGTGTGGGAGAACCTGGGCGAGCAGTACTTC
TRBJ2-7 TRBV6-4 . . CASSEPDEQYF TGTGCCAGCAGTGAACCGGACGAGCAGTACTTC
TRBJ2-5 TRBV7-2 . . CASSPGRGPRGTQYF TGTGCCAGCAGCCCGGGGCGGGGGCCGAGGGGGACCCAGTACTTC
TRBJ2-1 TRBV10-3 . TRBD2 CAISSLAGVYNEQFF TGTGCCATCAGCTCACTAGCGGGAGTATACAATGAGCAGTTCTTC
TRBJ1-6 TRBV3-1/TRBV3-2 many TRBD1 CASSGGTGDVRGNSPLHF TGTGCCAGCAGCGGTGGGACAGGGGATGTACGTGGGAATTCACCCCTCCACTTT
TRBJ1-4 TRBV5-1 . . CASSLWQGYEVGEKLFF TGCGCCAGCAGCTTGTGGCAGGGATATGAGGTAGGGGAAAAACTGTTTTTT
TRBJ1-6 TRBV19 few . CASRVSSYNSPLHF TGTGCCAGTAGGGTGAGCTCCTATAATTCACCCCTCCACTTT
TRBJ1-2 TRBV10-1 once . CASSVRDKPPGGRPIYTF TGCGCCAGCAGTGTTCGGGACAAACCCCCGGGGGGCCGACCGATCTACACCTTC
TRBJ1-2 TRBV11-2 . TRBD1 CASSLSQGNYGYTF TGTGCCAGCAGTTTATCACAGGGGAACTATGGCTACACCTTC
TRBJ2-6 TRBV6-4 . . CASSDPNQGDGANVLTF TGTGCCAGCAGTGACCCTAATCAGGGTGACGGGGCCAACGTCCTGACTTTC
TRBJ2-1 TRBV5-1 . . CASSSSQGRTFNEQFF TGCGCCAGCAGCTCGTCACAGGGGAGGACATTCAATGAGCAGTTCTTC
TRBJ1-6 TRBV19 . . CATKPRQNSPLHF TGTGCCACCAAGCCCAGACAGAATTCACCCCTCCACTTT